This T cell receptor beta chain was sequenced in a study of shared clonotypes between healthy human individuals. The germline V and J ends were trimmed by 2 bases and 0 bases, with 11 bases remaining between them. CDR1 and CDR2 from the germline V gene are MNHEY and SMNVEV (reference sequence). The CDR3 spans 15 residues. This clone was recorded only once. Terminally differentiated effector memory CD45RA+ cells were excluded by CCR7 positive selection of CD45RO-negative cells. Some clones are missing from TCRdb's copy, which holds only in-frame ones; the method was immunoSEQ multiplex PCR. The table lists millions of clones, approximately 94% of them singletons.

Sequencing was done on a sample of naive CD8+ T cells sorted from blood. The TCR comes from a man aged 18 to 30 in good health. The chain employs TRBV27 and TRBJ2-7, with a possible D match to TRBD1 (6 bases). For the CDR3, the DNA is TGTGCCAGCAGTTTAGCCGGGACAAACTCCTACGAGCAGTACTTC. It encodes CASSLAGTNSYEQYF.